The 10 T cell receptor beta chains below were found in one sample sequenced in a study of blood T cell repertoires in COVID-19 (dated by TCRdb to 2018 to 2021). Library method: the immunoSEQ multiplex PCR assay. This immuneACCESS table, as held by TCRdb, lists in-frame sequences with V and J called but not all clones. Of the missing ones, under half trace to an unresolved V gene in checked studies; the others have no known cause. The sample table contains about 190,000 clones; only one count was recorded for roughly 80% of them. Roughly 3.2% of the sample is taken by the ten largest. The sequenced sample consisted of PBMCs or T cells enriched from blood (not recorded which). The receptors were gathered from a woman aged 25 to 39 who had recovered from COVID-19.

The chain is built from TRBV4-1 and TRBJ1-2; possible D gene TRBD1, 6 bases. This CDR3 has 14 amino acids. Germline V gives CDR1 MGHRA, CDR2 YSYEKL. Trimming removed 4 bases from V and 9 bases from J, with 18 bases in between. CDR3: CASSREQGPASYTF. The CDR3 DNA reads as TGCGCCAGCAGCCGCGAGCAGGGGCCCGCTAGCTACACCTTC.

CDR3 amino acids: CAWTLGGTGGSQPQHF. CDR3 bases: TGTGCCTGGACTCTAGGGGGGACAGGGGGTAGTCAGCCCCAGCATTTT. The rearrangement uses TRBV30 and TRBJ1-5; 11 bases line up with TRBD1. J gave up 6 bases and V 4 bases, and 11 bases lay outside the gene matches. This CDR3 has 16 amino acids. Germline V lookup: CDR1 GTSNPN, CDR2 SVGIG (reference sequence).

The V call is TRBV5-4, the J call TRBJ2-5; D is possibly TRBD2 (6 bases). Germline assignment: CDR1 SGHNT and CDR2 YYREEE (reference sequence). This CDR3 has 12 residues. V was shortened by 7 bases and J by 3 bases, with 10 bases between the two germline ends. CDR3 sequence reads: CASGRGEETQYF. Here the CDR3 DNA reads TGTGCCAGCGGGCGGGGCGAAGAGACCCAGTACTTC.

This sequence joins TRBV15 and TRBJ1-1; 8 bases map to TRBD1. V lost 0 bases, J lost 3 bases, and 12 bases stayed unmatched. CDR1 and CDR2 from the germline V gene are LNHNV and YYDKDF (reference sequence). The CDR3 is made up of 18 amino acids. CDR3: CATSRDLLSGGRYTEAFF. The CDR3, as DNA: TGTGCCACCAGCAGAGACCTCCTCTCAGGGGGCAGATACACTGAAGCTTTCTTT.

This clone has a single count. V and J are TRBV6-5 and TRBJ2-7, with D tentatively TRBD2 (6 bases). V was trimmed by 7 bases and J by 6 bases, leaving 16 bases between them. Germline assignment: CDR1 MNHEY and CDR2 SVGAGI. There are 13 residues in the CDR3. The CDR3 spells CASNNSGLREQYV. DNA for the CDR3: TGTGCCAGCAATAACAGCGGGCTTCGCGAGCAGTACGTC.

The rearrangement joins TRBV10-2 to TRBJ1-4; 8 positions agree with TRBD1. The CDR3 consists of 15 residues. Germline V gene lookup returns CDR1 WSHSY and CDR2 SAAADI. Trimming cost V 6 bases and J 5 bases; bases outside gene matches: 8. CDR3 loop: CASRFGQGRNEKLFF. CDR3 in DNA: TGCGCCAGCAGATTTGGACAGGGCAGGAATGAAAAACTGTTTTTT.

The chain links TRBV2 to TRBJ1-5, with TRBD1 identical over 7 bases. Germline CDR1 and CDR2: SNHLY and FYNNEI. V dropped 6 bases and J dropped 2; count of bases not matched to a gene: 7. The CDR3 runs 15 residues. The CDR3 DNA reads as TGTGCCAGCAGCCTAGGGGGCGGGGGCAATCAGCCCCAGCATTTT. Residues: CASSLGGGGNQPQHF.

The chain joins TRBV5-1 to TRBJ1-5; weak D call: TRBD1 (5 bases). Trimming removed 0 bases at V and 2 bases at J, with 21 bases between. The germline CDR1 and CDR2 sequences are SGHRS and YFSETQ. The length of the CDR3 is 19 residues. The CDR3 DNA follows: TGCGCCAGCAGCTTGGCGGGGGTAGAACCGGACGGTGGCAATCAGCCCCAGCATTTT. Amino acids: CASSLAGVEPDGGNQPQHF.

The V and J genes are TRBV5-4 and TRBJ1-4; TRBD1 agrees at 8 bases. J lost 10 bases, V lost 1 base, and 12 bases had no gene match. Germline-derived CDR1 and CDR2 are SGHNT and YYREEE (reference sequence). CDR3 length equals 16 residues. The CDR3 protein is CASSLWTGYGLGKLFF. DNA of the CDR3: TGTGCCAGCAGCTTGTGGACAGGGTATGGATTGGGAAAACTGTTTTTT. Based on the CDR3 plus reference TRBV5-4 and TRBJ1-4, the full variable domain is ETGVTQSPTHLIKTRGQQVTLRCSSQSGHNTVSWYQQALGQGPQFIFQYYREEENGRGNFPPRFSGLQFPNYSSELNVNALELDDSALYLCASSLWTGYGLGKLFFGSGTQLSVL.

The rearrangement joins TRBV5-1 to TRBJ2-3, with D possibly TRBD1 on 6 matching bases. V was cut by 4 bases and J by 0 bases, with 12 bases left in between. CDR3 length: 15 residues. CDR1 is SGHRS, CDR2 YFSETQ, per germline. DNA for the CDR3: TGCGCCAGCAGCCTCCGGGACACAAGCACAGATACGCAGTATTTT. Translation: CASSLRDTSTDTQYF.